This T cell receptor (beta chain) is from a study of blood T cells in healthy people across ages. The CDR3 runs 13 residues. Germline CDR1 and CDR2: DFQATT and SNEGSKA (reference sequence). Trimming took off 3 bases at V and 7 bases at J, with 15 bases between the two ends. Study-level findings and limits: As age increased, TCR beta diversity per million T cells fell in a roughly linear fashion.

In regard to this clonotype: Antigen: not known.

Combining a sample-barcoded 5' primer with a J-beta primer mix, a second PCR ran for about 7 to 11 cycles. Every cDNA molecule carried a tag from a template-switch adaptor bearing 12 random nucleotides. One entry per CDR3 protein, called by TCRdb with MiXCR from the 5' RACE reads. The sample lists approximately 680,000 distinct CDR3 sequences; roughly 32% were seen once. Total RNA, at least 6 micrograms per sample, came from PBMCs. The sample was blood. The source is a woman older than 75 in good health. The V call is TRBV20-1, the J call TRBJ1-1; perhaps TRBD1 as D (5 bases). CDR3 protein: CSARAAVRGEAFF. CDR3 bases: TGCAGTGCTAGGGCAGCGGTGAGGGGTGAAGCTTTCTTT.